The 16 T cell receptor beta chains in this list originate from one sample, sequenced in a study of blood T cell repertoires in COVID-19. Data came from immunoSEQ multiplex PCR; TCRdb stores just in-frame clones and leaves some out. The sample has tens of thousands of clones; 65% to 85% are singletons. The sample comprised peripheral blood. The receptors were sampled from a man in his 70s with COVID-19, enrolled during active disease.

The CDR3 loop reads CASSRRWDEKLFF. The DNA of the CDR3 is TGTGCCAGCAGCCGCAGGTGGGATGAAAAACTGTTTTTT. The chain has TRBV6-5 and TRBJ1-4; no clear D gene. This CDR3 region has 13 residues. Deletions cut 6 bases from V and 6 bases from J, with 11 bases between. Germline values: CDR1 MNHEY, CDR2 SVGAGI.

The J gene is TRBJ1-3, the V gene TRBV9; D uncertain. The CDR3 loop spans 14 amino acids. Looked up from germline, CDR1 is SGDLS and CDR2 is YYNGEE. Trimming removed 4 bases from V and 0 bases from J, with 8 bases in between. The CDR3 reads CASSPGNSGNTIYF. Written as DNA, the CDR3 is TGTGCCAGCAGCCCGGGAAACTCTGGAAACACCATATATTTT.

The chain employs TRBV6-5 and TRBJ1-2; 10 bases are a match to TRBD1. The V segment lost 6 bases and the J segment 8 bases; nucleotides outside the gene matches: 9. CDR3 length equals 14 residues. Germline loops: CDR1 MNHEY, CDR2 SVGAGI. The DNA for the CDR3 is TGTGCCAGCAGCCCGGACAGGGGGTCAATGGGCTACACCTTC. Encoded protein: CASSPDRGSMGYTF.

The CDR3 loop is CASSPRAGGDEQFF. In DNA, the CDR3 is TGTGCCAGCAGCCCGCGGGCAGGGGGCGATGAGCAGTTCTTC. The chain couples TRBV6-5 to TRBJ2-1; 8 bases are a match to TRBD1. Germline V gene sequence: CDR1 MNHEY, CDR2 SVGAGI. There are 14 residues in the CDR3. The V gene end was trimmed by 6 bases and the J gene end by 8 bases; junction bases not matched to a gene: 9.

The V call is TRBV2, the J call TRBJ1-4, with D possibly matching TRBD1 (5 bases). Trimming took off 7 bases at V and 8 bases at J, with 17 bases between the two ends. The CDR3 is made up of 14 amino acids. The germline V gene has CDR1 SNHLY and CDR2 FYNNEI. Here the CDR3 DNA reads TGTGCCAGCACCCACAGGCAGGGCAGCGAAAAACTGTTTTTT. It yields the protein CASTHRQGSEKLFF.

The genes are TRBV11-2 and TRBJ2-7; 7 positions match TRBD2. Germline trimming cut 4 bases from V and 2 bases from J; bases unmatched to any gene: 2. The germline gives CDR1 SGHAT, CDR2 FQNNGV. CDR3 length: 13 amino acids. The CDR3 DNA reads as TGTGCCAGCAGCTGGGCGGGGGCCTACGAGCAGTACTTC. Amino acid sequence: CASSWAGAYEQYF.

This clone was found a few times. The chain has TRBV7-2 and TRBJ2-1, with 8 bases that match TRBD2. Germline loops: CDR1 SGHTA, CDR2 FQGNSA. The ends lost 4 bases at V and 4 bases at J; junction bases unmatched: 6. The CDR3 length is 15 residues. This chain's CDR3 is CASSSIAGSYNEQFF. CDR3 coding DNA: TGTGCCAGCAGCTCAATAGCGGGGTCTTACAATGAGCAGTTCTTC. The full variable domain, its missing parts supplied by reference TRBV7-2 and TRBJ2-1, is GAGVSQSPSNKVTEKGKDVELRCDPISGHTALYWYRQSLGQGLEFLIYFQGNSAPDKSGLPSDRFSAERTGGSVSTLTIQRTQQEDSAVYLCASSSIAGSYNEQFFGPGTRLTVL.

The CDR3 DNA follows: TGTGCCTGGAGTGTAGGGGTCGAGGGCGGGAGCTACAATGAGCAGTTCTTC. As protein: CAWSVGVEGGSYNEQFF. The genes are TRBV30 and TRBJ2-1; 7 positions agree with TRBD2. The trim removed 0 bases at V and 3 bases at J, leaving 11 bases unmatched. The germline V gene encodes CDR1 GTSNPN and CDR2 SVGIG (reference sequence). This CDR3 has 17 residues.

The chain carries TRBV28 and TRBJ1-2, with 10 bases matching TRBD1. The J segment lost 10 bases and the V segment lost 3 bases, leaving 2 bases of the junction unmatched. CDR3 length: 12 residues. Germline V gene lookup returns CDR1 MDHEN and CDR2 SYDVKM. Here the CDR3 reads CASSFDRGLYTF. DNA for the CDR3: TGTGCCAGCAGTTTCGACAGGGGGCTCTACACCTTC.

Here the CDR3 DNA reads TGCGCCAGCAGCCTAAAGGGGCAGGGGGCGCAAACTAATGAAAAACTGTTTTTT. This gives the protein CASSLKGQGAQTNEKLFF. The rearrangement joins TRBV4-1 to TRBJ1-4; TRBD1 matches 8 bases. With 4 bases clipped from V and 1 base from J, the junction kept 11 bases outside the gene matches. This CDR3 is 18 amino acids long. The V gene's germline CDR1 is MGHRA and CDR2 YSYEKL.

V usage is TRBV6-1 and J usage is TRBJ1-6; D remains ambiguous. In germline, CDR1 is MNHNS, CDR2 SASEGT. V shed 2 bases and J shed 0 bases, with 5 bases lying between them. The CDR3 runs 15 residues. The CDR3 sequence is CASSERVSYNSPLHF. The CDR3 DNA follows: TGTGCCAGCAGTGAACGGGTCTCCTATAATTCACCCCTCCACTTT.

The table lists this clone with a few counts. V is TRBV6-5 and J is TRBJ2-1, with 7 bases identical to TRBD2. The CDR3 has 15 amino acids. Germline trimming cut 0 bases from V and 8 bases from J; bases unmatched to any gene: 7. Germline lookup yields CDR1 MNHEY and CDR2 SVGAGI. The DNA of the CDR3 is TGTGCCAGCAGTTACTCGGCGGGAGAATCGGATGAGCAGTTCTTC. Translated, it gives CASSYSAGESDEQFF.

The rearrangement uses TRBV10-3 and TRBJ2-3, with 8 bases fitting TRBD2. The CDR3 spans 15 residues. J lost 4 bases, V lost 3 bases, and 6 bases had no gene match. Germline lookup yields CDR1 ENHRY and CDR2 SYGVKD. The CDR3 DNA is TGTGCCATCAGTGAAACTAGCGGCTTCGCAGATACGCAGTATTTT. This sequence encodes CAISETSGFADTQYF.

The rearrangement joins TRBV19 to TRBJ1-1, with a weak D call TRBD1 (6 bases). The ends were cut back, 8 bases at V and 1 base at J, with 17 bases in the middle. Germline values: CDR1 LNHDA, CDR2 SQIVND (reference sequence). The CDR3 has 15 residues. The CDR3 reads CASQAGQISNTEAFF. In DNA form, the CDR3 reads TGTGCCAGTCAAGCCGGACAGATTTCGAACACTGAAGCTTTCTTT.

The table lists this clone with a few counts. The rearrangement links TRBV15 to TRBJ1-3; 9 nucleotides line up with TRBD1. This CDR3 is built from 18 residues. Germline lookup yields CDR1 LNHNV and CDR2 YYDKDF (reference sequence). Trimming at V came to 5 bases and at J to 0 bases, leaving 11 bases not matched to a gene. In DNA, the CDR3 is TGTGCCACCAGCGTTCGCCTGACAGGGGGTAGCTCTGGAAACACCATATATTTT. Translated, it gives CATSVRLTGGSSGNTIYF.

CDR3 coding DNA: TGTGCCAGCAGCTTAGGGGAGCTGTCCGGGGAGCAGTTCTTC. Translated, it gives CASSLGELSGEQFF. This chain connects TRBV7-8 to TRBJ2-1; possibly TRBD2 for D (5 bases). V lost 1 base and J 10 bases, leaving 14 bases between the germline ends. There are 14 residues in the CDR3. Per germline, CDR1 SGHVS and CDR2 FQNEAQ.